The 29 T cell receptor beta chains below all came from one sample that was sequenced in a study of T cells after yellow fever vaccination. TCRdb re-called the 5' RACE reads with MiXCR, one entry per CDR3 protein. The sample has some 240,000 distinct CDR3 sequences, about 3.5% seen once. The sequenced sample was PBMCs, obtained 15 days after the yellow fever booster vaccination. Receptor source: a man between 18 and 35 years old who received the YFV17D yellow fever vaccine.

Ten or more counts support this clonotype. CDR3 sequence reads: CASSLESRGRNGYTF. CDR3 coding DNA: TGTGCCAGCAGCTTGGAATCCAGGGGGCGAAATGGCTACACCTTC. J is TRBJ1-2 and V is TRBV5-4, with TRBD1 matching 8 bases. The trim removed 0 bases at V and 6 bases at J, leaving 7 bases unmatched. This CDR3 comprises 15 residues. Germline V CDR1 and CDR2: SGHNT, YYREEE (reference sequence).

This clonotype was observed at least ten times. J is TRBJ2-7 and V is TRBV29-1, with a possible D match to TRBD1 (6 bases). From germline, CDR1 is SQVTM and CDR2 ANQGSEA. V lost 8 bases and J 7 bases, leaving 24 bases between the germline ends. The CDR3 length is 14 residues. The CDR3 region has the DNA TGCAGCTTTCGATATGGGACAACCGAGGGAGAGCAGTACTTC. Protein: CSFRYGTTEGEQYF.

This clonotype came up a few times. The rearrangement uses TRBV20-1 and TRBJ1-3; D is undetermined. Trimming stripped 4 bases from V and 2 bases from J, with 18 bases between. Germline V lookup: CDR1 DFQATT, CDR2 SNEGSKA (reference sequence). The length of the CDR3 is 16 residues. The CDR3 sequence is CSATRLRSETGNTIYF. As DNA, the CDR3 is TGCAGTGCTACTCGCCTCCGGTCGGAGACTGGAAACACCATATATTTT.

In this sample, this clonotype turned up many times. This chain connects TRBV20-1 to TRBJ1-4; D call uncertain. CDR1 is DFQATT and CDR2 is SNEGSKA in the germline V gene (reference sequence). V was cut by 3 bases and J by 7 bases, with 12 bases left in between. The CDR3 covers 13 residues. The CDR3 sequence: CSARVRVGEKLFF. CDR3 DNA: TGCAGTGCTAGGGTGAGGGTGGGTGAAAAACTGTTTTTT.

The V call is TRBV9, the J call TRBJ1-6; a weak D match, TRBD1 (6 bases). The V and J ends lost 3 bases and 0 bases respectively, with 13 bases between them. Germline values: CDR1 SGDLS, CDR2 YYNGEE. The CDR3 extends over 17 amino acids. This CDR3 reads CASSGRDMSSYNSPLHF. The CDR3 nucleotides are TGTGCCAGCAGCGGCCGGGACATGAGCTCCTATAATTCACCCCTCCACTTT. Full variable domain (remainder filled in from reference TRBV9 and TRBJ1-6): DSGVTQTPKHLITATGQRVTLRCSPRSGDLSVYWYQQSLDQGLQFLIQYYNGEERAKGNILERFSAQQFPDLHSELNLSSLELGDSALYFCASSGRDMSSYNSPLHFGNGTRLTVT.

This clonotype was counted ten times or more. The chain is built from TRBV18 and TRBJ1-5; tentatively, D is TRBD1 (5 bases). V was cut by 3 bases and J by 5 bases, with 14 bases left in between. The germline V gene has CDR1 KGHSH and CDR2 LQKENI. This CDR3 region has 15 residues. The CDR3 loop reads CASSPAAGKDQPQHF. The CDR3 DNA reads TGTGCCAGCTCACCGGCGGCAGGGAAGGATCAGCCCCAGCATTTT.

This clonotype was recorded many times. This chain uses TRBV5-1 with TRBJ2-2; D tentatively fits TRBD1 or TRBD2 (5 bases each). Germline assignment: CDR1 SGHRS and CDR2 YFSETQ. Trimming shortened V by 4 bases and J by 1 base, and 14 bases separated the two germline ends. CDR3 length: 16 amino acids. The DNA for the CDR3 is TGCGCCAGCAGCCCACCTGGGACGGTGAACACCGGGGAGCTGTTTTTT. As protein: CASSPPGTVNTGELFF.

This clonotype appeared many times. The V gene is TRBV7-9, the J gene TRBJ1-1; D is unclear. CDR1 is SEHNR and CDR2 is FQNEAQ in the germline V gene (reference sequence). Trimming took 7 bases from V and 0 from J, leaving 12 bases between them. The CDR3 spans 14 residues. The chain's CDR3 is CASTPGQMNTEAFF. As DNA, the CDR3 is TGTGCCAGCACCCCCGGGCAGATGAACACTGAAGCTTTCTTT. The full variable domain, rest sourced from reference TRBV7-9 and TRBJ1-1, is DTGVSQNPRHKITKRGQNVTFRCDPISEHNRLYWYRQTLGQGPEFLTYFQNEAQLEKSRLLSDRFSAERPKGSFSTLEIQRTEQGDSAMYLCASTPGQMNTEAFFGQGTRLTVV.

CDR3 nucleotide sequence: TGTGCCAGCAGTGTGGAAGGACAGGGACGAGGCTACACCTTC. It codes for CASSVEGQGRGYTF. The V call is TRBV25-1, the J call TRBJ1-2, with 8 bases fitting TRBD1. The CDR3 covers 14 residues. The germline gives CDR1 MGHDK, CDR2 SYGVNS. V gave up 4 bases and J gave up 8 bases; unmatched junction bases: 9.

This clonotype has at least ten counts. The chain uses TRBV4-2 and TRBJ1-1; D uncertain. Deletions cut 1 base from V and 5 bases from J, with 8 bases between. This CDR3 comprises 13 residues. Germline CDR1 reads LGHNA; CDR2 reads YNFKEQ. The CDR3: CASSQVGETEAFF. The CDR3 DNA reads TGTGCCAGCAGCCAAGTCGGGGAGACTGAAGCTTTCTTT.

This clonotype was seen repeatedly, ten times or more. J is TRBJ2-5 and V is TRBV20-1, with 11 bases matching TRBD1. Per germline, CDR1 DFQATT and CDR2 SNEGSKA (reference sequence). The CDR3 has 13 amino acids. This CDR3 reads CSARTGGAETQYF. The CDR3 DNA follows: TGCAGCGCACGGACAGGGGGCGCGGAGACCCAGTACTTC.

This clonotype was recorded at least ten times. J is TRBJ1-6 and V is TRBV7-2; 7 bases are a match to TRBD1. J was trimmed by 9 bases and V by 5 bases; bases with no gene match: 16. This CDR3 comprises 17 residues. The germline V gene has CDR1 SGHTA and CDR2 FQGNSA. The CDR3 spells CASSPQTGVVGGSPLHF. The CDR3, as DNA: TGTGCCAGCAGCCCTCAAACAGGGGTAGTCGGAGGTTCACCCCTCCACTTT. Filled out from reference TRBV7-2 and TRBJ1-6, the complete variable domain reads GAGVSQSPSNKVTEKGKDVELRCDPISGHTALYWYRQSLGQGLEFLIYFQGNSAPDKSGLPSDRFSAERTGGSVSTLTIQRTQQEDSAVYLCASSPQTGVVGGSPLHFGNGTRLTVT.

This clonotype was recorded at least ten times. In DNA, the CDR3 is TGTGCCAGCAGCCCATACAGGGGAGACATGAACACTGAAGCTTTCTTT. This codes for CASSPYRGDMNTEAFF. The chain joins TRBV5-6 to TRBJ1-1; TRBD1 matches at 7 bases. Germline V gene data show CDR1 as SGHDT and CDR2 as YYEEEE. Losses at the gene ends were 4 bases for V and 0 bases for J; bases not matched to a gene: 9. The CDR3 runs to 16 residues.

This clonotype was found many times. The chain employs TRBV20-1 and TRBJ2-3; 8 nucleotides line up with TRBD2. The CDR3 is made up of 16 amino acids. With 6 bases clipped from V and 4 bases from J, the junction kept 15 bases outside the gene matches. CDR1 is DFQATT and CDR2 is SNEGSKA in the germline V gene (reference sequence). The CDR3 region has the DNA TGCAGTGCCCCCTTAGGAGCGGGGGCTACTCCAGATACGCAGTATTTT. It specifies CSAPLGAGATPDTQYF.

This clonotype turned up a few times. This chain uses TRBV25-1 with TRBJ2-3, with a tentative D call TRBD1 (6 bases). This CDR3 has 15 amino acids. V gave up 3 bases and J gave up 0 bases, with 10 bases separating them. Looked up from germline, CDR1 is MGHDK and CDR2 is SYGVNS. In DNA, the CDR3 is TGTGCCAGCAGTGAGACGGGACACAGCACAGATACGCAGTATTTT. Amino acid sequence: CASSETGHSTDTQYF.

This clonotype was recorded many times. This chain uses TRBV6-5 with TRBJ1-5; D unresolved. The germline gives CDR1 MNHEY, CDR2 SVGAGI. The CDR3 runs 13 residues. Trimming shortened V by 6 bases and J by 6 bases, and 12 bases separated the two germline ends. In DNA, the CDR3 is TGTGCCAGCAGCCCCGGGCCAGTTCAGCCCCAGCATTTT. Translating gives CASSPGPVQPQHF.

Written as DNA, the CDR3 is TGTGCCAGCAGCTTCAGAGAAGATACGCAGTATTTT. Protein: CASSFREDTQYF. The chain uses TRBV7-2 and TRBJ2-3; D remains unclear. Trimming removed 3 bases from V and 5 bases from J, with 6 bases in between. This CDR3 is built from 12 residues. Germline assignment: CDR1 SGHTA and CDR2 FQGNSA.

Ten or more counts support this clonotype. The V call is TRBV29-1, the J call TRBJ2-5; D uncertain. Germline CDR1 is SQVTM and CDR2 is ANQGSEA. The germline V and J ends were trimmed by 0 bases and 7 bases, with 30 bases remaining between them. The CDR3 extends over 19 amino acids. The CDR3 sequence: CSVEDNIRVSTSPWGTQYF. DNA of the CDR3: TGCAGCGTTGAAGATAACATTAGGGTCTCGACCTCCCCATGGGGGACCCAGTACTTC.

This clonotype occurred many times. The chain couples TRBV27 to TRBJ2-7; D may correspond to TRBD1 or TRBD2 (5 bases each). The germline gives CDR1 MNHEY, CDR2 SMNVEV (reference sequence). The CDR3 loop spans 14 amino acids. V lost 1 base and J 6 bases, leaving 13 bases between the germline ends. CDR3 residues: CASSLYGAQGEQYF. The DNA for the CDR3 is TGTGCCAGCAGTTTATACGGGGCGCAGGGCGAGCAGTACTTC.

In this sample, this clonotype turned up many times. The chain couples TRBV4-1 to TRBJ1-6; D call uncertain. Germline loops: CDR1 MGHRA, CDR2 YSYEKL. CDR3 length: 14 amino acids. Trimming stripped 0 bases from V and 9 bases from J, with 9 bases between. The CDR3 DNA follows: TGCGCCAGCAGCCAAGATGTACCTCTTTCACCCCTCCACTTT. It is translated as CASSQDVPLSPLHF.

This clonotype was seen ten or more times. The chain is built from TRBV5-1 and TRBJ2-1; no clear D. Germline V gene data show CDR1 as SGHRS and CDR2 as YFSETQ. The V end lost 2 bases, the J end lost 6 bases, and 3 bases lay between the germline ends. CDR3 length equals 11 residues. Written as DNA, the CDR3 is TGCGCCAGCAGCTTAAGCAATGAGCAGTTCTTC. As protein: CASSLSNEQFF.

This clonotype was observed at least ten times. The rearrangement uses TRBV4-2 and TRBJ2-1, with 7 bases aligning to TRBD1. This CDR3 spans 15 amino acids. CDR1 is LGHNA, CDR2 YNFKEQ, per germline. The junction had 8 bases not matched to a gene; V was cut back by 0 bases and J by 9 bases. The CDR3 DNA is TGTGCCAGCAGCCAAGATCAGCAGGGGGTCTTTGAGCAGTTCTTC. This translates into CASSQDQQGVFEQFF.

There are many counts of this clonotype. For the CDR3, the DNA is TGCGCCAGCAGCGGAGGGACATCTATCTACGAGCAGTACTTC. Protein: CASSGGTSIYEQYF. The chain employs TRBV5-1 and TRBJ2-7; D may match TRBD1 or TRBD2 (6 bases each). The length of the CDR3 is 14 residues. V dropped 4 bases and J dropped 3 bases, with 14 bases sitting between them. Germline-derived CDR1 and CDR2 are SGHRS and YFSETQ.

This clonotype was counted many times. This chain links TRBV7-2 with TRBJ2-7; 9 positions agree with TRBD1. Germline V lookup: CDR1 SGHTA, CDR2 FQGNSA. J gave up 2 bases and V 0 bases, and 2 bases lay outside the gene matches. This CDR3 has 15 amino acids. In nucleotides, the CDR3 is TGTGCCAGCAGCTTAGCAGGACAGGGGACCTACGAGCAGTACGTC. Protein sequence: CASSLAGQGTYEQYV.

This clonotype occurred many times. The chain employs TRBV7-2 and TRBJ2-7; 13 bases map to TRBD2. CDR1 SGHTA and CDR2 FQGNSA come from the germline V gene. V lost 5 bases to trimming and J lost 5 bases; unmatched junction nucleotides: 6. The CDR3 totals 15 residues. The CDR3 reads CASSATSGGSDEQYF. The CDR3 DNA reads TGTGCCAGCAGCGCGACTAGCGGGGGGAGCGACGAGCAGTACTTC.

There are many counts of this clonotype. The chain carries TRBV12-3 or TRBV12-4 and TRBJ2-5; 8 positions match TRBD2. Losses at the gene ends were 7 bases for V and 4 bases for J; bases not matched to a gene: 11. This CDR3 has 15 residues. The CDR3, as DNA: TGTGCCAGCACCTTTTCGACTAGCGAGGGAGAGACCCAGTACTTC. Translating it yields CASTFSTSEGETQYF.

Ten or more counts support this clonotype. This rearrangement joins TRBV4-1 to TRBJ2-7; 8 bases are a match to TRBD2. Trimming cost V 3 bases and J 5 bases; bases outside gene matches: 12. CDR3 length equals 16 residues. Germline lookup yields CDR1 MGHRA and CDR2 YSYEKL. The CDR3 loop reads CASSHGAGGGPHEQYF. The DNA for the CDR3 is TGCGCCAGCAGCCACGGTGCCGGCGGGGGGCCCCACGAGCAGTACTTC.

This clonotype was seen repeatedly, ten times or more. The V gene is TRBV5-6, the J gene TRBJ1-5; D gene uncertain. The germline V gene has CDR1 SGHDT and CDR2 YYEEEE. The CDR3 length is 15 residues. The V end was cut by 3 bases, the J end by 4 bases, with 14 bases between. The CDR3 is CASSSWSFWNQPQHF. Written as DNA, the CDR3 is TGTGCCAGCAGCTCGTGGAGTTTTTGGAATCAGCCCCAGCATTTT. Full variable domain (missing parts from reference TRBV5-6 and TRBJ1-5): DAGVTQSPTHLIKTRGQQVTLRCSPKSGHDTVSWYQQALGQGPQFIFQYYEEEERQRGNFPDRFSGHQFPNYSSELNVNALLLGDSALYLCASSSWSFWNQPQHFGDGTRLSIL.

The table lists this clonotype with many counts. This chain links TRBV7-2 with TRBJ1-2, with D tentatively TRBD1 (5 bases). The V and J ends lost 0 bases and 4 bases respectively, with 12 bases between them. The CDR3 extends over 15 amino acids. Germline V gives CDR1 SGHTA, CDR2 FQGNSA. The CDR3 loop reads CASSLARRQSYGYTF. The CDR3, as DNA: TGTGCCAGCAGCTTAGCGCGGAGACAGTCCTATGGCTACACCTTC.